This is a list of T cell receptor beta chains from one sample in a study of molecular identifiers for immune sequencing clone quantification. TCRdb re-called the PCR reads through MiXCR, storing one row per CDR3 protein. This sample has about 320,000 distinct CDR3 sequences, with about 23% found just once. The sequenced material came from naive CD8+ T cells from blood, with Jurkat cell RNA spiked in. These receptors were obtained from a human donor in good health. Some libraries in this study had Jurkat cell RNA spiked in. CDR3s include the opening cysteine and the closing phenylalanine or tryptophan. The D gene is left open where the match is weak. Clone size is stated in some rows and not others, as once, few, many or a class when expanded.

DNA | CDR3 | J | D | size | V
TGTGCCAGTAGTAGCCATCTTAGCGGACAAGAGACCCAGTACTTC | CASSSHLSGQETQYF | TRBJ2-5 | - | - | TRBV19
TGTGCCAGCAGCTTAGTACCGTATAACGAGCAGTACTTC | CASSLVPYNEQYF | TRBJ2-7 | - | few | TRBV7-8
TGTGCCAGCAGCGCAGGGACGACTGAAGCTTTCTTT | CASSAGTTEAFF | TRBJ1-1 | - | many | TRBV7-9
TGTGCCAGCAGCTGGACAGGGAACACCGGGGAGCTGTTTTTT | CASSWTGNTGELFF | TRBJ2-2 | TRBD1 | many | TRBV5-5
TGCGCCAGCGGCCAGGCTCGGGAGTACGAGCAGTACTTC | CASGQAREYEQYF | TRBJ2-7 | - | - | TRBV4-3
TGTGCCAGCAGTTTATCGAGCGGGGCCAATCAGCCCCAGCATTTT | CASSLSSGANQPQHF | TRBJ1-5 | - | - | TRBV27
TGTGCCAGCAGCGAGGACAGTAGCACAGATACGCGGTATTTT | CASSEDSSTDTRYF | TRBJ2-3 | - | - | TRBV9
TGTGCCAGCAGTGACACTTGGGATCAGCCCCAGCATTTT | CASSDTWDQPQHF | TRBJ1-5 | - | many | TRBV2
TGTGCCAGCAGTTATAAGGGACAGGGAGTCTACGAGCAGTACTTC | CASSYKGQGVYEQYF | TRBJ2-7 | TRBD1 | - | TRBV27
TGTGCCAGCAGCAGTATTACAGGTACGCAGTATTTT | CASSSITGTQYF | TRBJ2-3 | - | few | TRBV5-3
TGTGCCAGCAGCTCCACAGGGGGAACTGAAGCTTTCTTT | CASSSTGGTEAFF | TRBJ1-1 | TRBD1 | many | TRBV27
TGCAGTGCCAGAACAGGGGGAGCCTACGAGCAGTACTTC | CSARTGGAYEQYF | TRBJ2-7 | TRBD1 | few | TRBV20-1
TGTGCCAGCAGCTTCCTAGCGGGGGAGGGTGAAGAGACCCAGTACTTC | CASSFLAGEGEETQYF | TRBJ2-5 | TRBD2 | - | TRBV7-2
TGTGCCAGCACTCCGGACTATGGCTACGCCTTC | CASTPDYGYAF | TRBJ1-2 | - | - | TRBV7-9
TGTGCCAGCAGCCAAGATGCTTGGGGGACTGAAGCTTTCTTT | CASSQDAWGTEAFF | TRBJ1-1 | - | - | TRBV14
TGCAGCGTTGATTCGCTAGCGGGAGTGTTGGGTGAGCAGTTCTTC | CSVDSLAGVLGEQFF | TRBJ2-1 | TRBD2 | - | TRBV29-1
TGTGCCTGGAGCCCTTTGAACACTGAAGCTTTCTTT | CAWSPLNTEAFF | TRBJ1-1 | - | - | TRBV30
TGTGCCAGCAGTTTTTCGGGGGAGAGCTGGAAAGAGACCCAGTACTTC | CASSFSGESWKETQYF | TRBJ2-5 | - | few | TRBV12-3/TRBV12-4
TGTGCCAGCAGTTTTGTGGACTCTGGGGCCAACGTCCTGACTTTC | CASSFVDSGANVLTF | TRBJ2-6 | - | many | TRBV28
TGCAGTGCTCTCGGACAGGGGGCTTCCTACGAGCAGTACTTC | CSALGQGASYEQYF | TRBJ2-7 | TRBD1 | few | TRBV20-1
TGTGCCAGCAGCTTTGGGACAGGGGGAGATACGCAGTATTTT | CASSFGTGGDTQYF | TRBJ2-3 | TRBD1 | many | TRBV7-6
TGCAGCGTTGAAGTGCAGGGACCGTACGAGCAGTACTTC | CSVEVQGPYEQYF | TRBJ2-7 | - | many | TRBV29-1
TGTGCCAGCAGCCGCGACATTGTATCAGAGACCCAGTACTTC | CASSRDIVSETQYF | TRBJ2-5 | - | - | TRBV6-2/TRBV6-3
TGTGCCAGCCACTCGGGCTCCGGGGCCAACGTCCTGACTTTC | CASHSGSGANVLTF | TRBJ2-6 | - | - | TRBV6-5
TGTGCCAGCAGCCCCAAGGGACTAGCGGAAGAGCAGTACTTC | CASSPKGLAEEQYF | TRBJ2-7 | TRBD2 | many | TRBV9
TGTGCCAGCACCCGTACGGCAGGGGCGGACACTGAAGCTTTCTTT | CASTRTAGADTEAFF | TRBJ1-1 | - | few | TRBV2
TGTGCCAGCAGTGAATCCTACAGTTACTCCTACGAGCAGTACTTC | CASSESYSYSYEQYF | TRBJ2-7 | - | many | TRBV25-1
TGTGCCTGGAGTGTTCGAGGGAGAGAGACCCAGTACTTC | CAWSVRGRETQYF | TRBJ2-5 | - | - | TRBV30
TGCGCCCGCAGGGAGGAGCGGGGGGGAACCGGGGAGCTGTTTTTT | CARREERGGTGELFF | TRBJ2-2 | TRBD2 | - | TRBV4-1
TGTGCCAGCAGCTTAGGAGGGGGGGCATCCCTCACTAACAATGAGCAGTTCTTC | CASSLGGGASLTNNEQFF | TRBJ2-1 | - | - | TRBV7-2
TGCGCCAGCAGCCAGAAGCCGAATGAGCAGTTCTTC | CASSQKPNEQFF | TRBJ2-1 | - | few | TRBV4-1
TGCGCCAGCAGCCAACGGACAAGGGGCCCGGTGGCCAAAAACATTCAGTACTTC | CASSQRTRGPVAKNIQYF | TRBJ2-4 | - | - | TRBV4-3
TGCAGTGCTAGAGATTCTGGAGGCACCGGGGAGCTGTTTTTT | CSARDSGGTGELFF | TRBJ2-2 | - | - | TRBV20-1
TGTGCCAGCAGCGCTCAGACTAGTTTGGCCTACAATGAGCAGTTCTTC | CASSAQTSLAYNEQFF | TRBJ2-1 | - | few | TRBV11-3
TGCGCCAGCAGCGACACCGGGACTAGCGGGGGGTCGAACACCGGGGAGCTGTTTTTT | CASSDTGTSGGSNTGELFF | TRBJ2-2 | TRBD2 | - | TRBV4-1
TGTGCCAGCAGCTCCGGGACTCTCACCACAGATACGCAGTATTTT | CASSSGTLTTDTQYF | TRBJ2-3 | - | few | TRBV7-8
TGTGCCAGCAGTTTAGCCTGGGATAAAGGGTTGAACACTGAAGCTTTCTTT | CASSLAWDKGLNTEAFF | TRBJ1-1 | - | many | TRBV12-3/TRBV12-4
TGTGCCAGTGAGCCGGCCGGCGGGGGGTTGACCCAGTACTTC | CASEPAGGGLTQYF | TRBJ2-5 | TRBD2 | - | TRBV19
TGCAGTGCTTTCGGGACAGGGGTCAATGAGCAGTTCTTC | CSAFGTGVNEQFF | TRBJ2-1 | TRBD1 | few | TRBV20-1
TGTGCCGGCAGCTCCGACACAAATCAGCCCCAGCATTTT | CAGSSDTNQPQHF | TRBJ1-5 | - | - | TRBV7-9
TGTGCCAGCAGTGTAGTTGGGGCCTTAGCCAAAAACATTCAGTACTTC | CASSVVGALAKNIQYF | TRBJ2-4 | - | - | TRBV2
TGTGCCAGCAGTTTCGGGGACAGCATTTCCTACGAGCAGTACTTC | CASSFGDSISYEQYF | TRBJ2-7 | TRBD1 | few | TRBV12-3/TRBV12-4
TGTGCCACCCGTAGACAGACAGGGGGCGAGCAGTACTTC | CATRRQTGGEQYF | TRBJ2-7 | TRBD1 | few | TRBV15
TGTGCCACCGGGATGGACAGGGTGAACACTGAAGCTTTCTTT | CATGMDRVNTEAFF | TRBJ1-1 | TRBD1 | many | TRBV6-6
TGTGCCAGCAGTACAGGGACAGGGACCGATGAGCAGTTCTTC | CASSTGTGTDEQFF | TRBJ2-1 | TRBD1 | - | TRBV12-3/TRBV12-4
TGCAGTGCTAGACTCTCTTTCGGGGTTTCACCTTACAATGAGCAGTTCTTC | CSARLSFGVSPYNEQFF | TRBJ2-1 | - | - | TRBV20-1
TGTGCCAGCAGTTCAGAAGCAGCCCAAGAGACCCAGTACTTC | CASSSEAAQETQYF | TRBJ2-5 | - | many | TRBV12-3/TRBV12-4
TGCAGTGCTAGAGATTTGGCTAGCGGGCGTGGCACAGATACGCAGTATTTT | CSARDLASGRGTDTQYF | TRBJ2-3 | TRBD2 | few | TRBV20-1
TGTGCCAGCAGTTCCCTCGGACCGGGACAGGGGGTTCATGGCTACACCTTC | CASSSLGPGQGVHGYTF | TRBJ1-2 | TRBD1 | many | TRBV28
TGTGCCAGCAGTCGACAGGGAGGGTATTCCGGGGAGCTGTTTTTT | CASSRQGGYSGELFF | TRBJ2-2 | - | few | TRBV12-3/TRBV12-4
TGTGCCAGCAGCGTCTCCGGGGGTCGTGACGACACTGAAGCTTTCTTT | CASSVSGGRDDTEAFF | TRBJ1-1 | - | - | TRBV9
TGCAGCGTTGAAGGGGTAGCGGGTTCTGATTCCTACAATGAGCAGTTCTTC | CSVEGVAGSDSYNEQFF | TRBJ2-1 | TRBD2 | few | TRBV29-1
TGTGCCAGAGACCGGGACAGCTCCTACAATGAGCAGTTCTTC | CARDRDSSYNEQFF | TRBJ2-1 | TRBD1 | few | TRBV2
TGTGCCAGCACAGCTCCCGGCCACAATGAGCAGTCCTTC | CASTAPGHNEQSF | TRBJ2-1 | - | few | TRBV28
TGTGCCTGGAGTGTGGTAGGGACAGGTCACGAGCAGTACTTC | CAWSVVGTGHEQYF | TRBJ2-7 | TRBD1 | - | TRBV30